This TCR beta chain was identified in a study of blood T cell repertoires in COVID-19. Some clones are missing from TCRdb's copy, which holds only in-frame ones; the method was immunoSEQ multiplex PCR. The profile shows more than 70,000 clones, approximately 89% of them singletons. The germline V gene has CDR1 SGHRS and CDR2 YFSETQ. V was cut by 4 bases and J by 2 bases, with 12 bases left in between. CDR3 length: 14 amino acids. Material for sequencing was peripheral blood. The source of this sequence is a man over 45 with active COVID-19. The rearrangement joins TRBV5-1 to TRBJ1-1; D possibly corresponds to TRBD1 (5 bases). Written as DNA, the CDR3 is TGCGCCAGCAGCCCGGGGGGTGGAAACACTGAAGCTTTCTTT. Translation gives CASSPGGGNTEAFF.